Included here is one T cell receptor (beta chain) sequence, with context. The protocol was immunoSEQ multiplex PCR, while the TCRdb copy is restricted to in-frame clones and leaves out a portion. The sample yields almost 20,000 clones, roughly 84% seen once. The data derive from a study of untreated major depressive disorder. CDR1 is SGHAT, CDR2 FQNNGV, per germline. V shed 1 base and J shed 0 bases, with 4 bases lying between them. The CDR3 consists of 14 residues. From thawed PBMCs, CD4+ T cells were purified by negative selection. This sequence originates from a woman aged 25-40 years in good health. The sequenced sample consisted of CD4+ T cells from PBMCs. The chain links TRBV11-2 to TRBJ1-3; D is uncertain. The CDR3 nucleotides are TGTGCCAGCAGCTTAGGGGGCTCTGGAAACACCATATATTTT. Its translation is CASSLGGSGNTIYF.